The source of this T cell receptor beta chain is a study of T cell clonotyping in hematopoietic cell transplantation. The study's findings and limits: Pathologically expanded recipient clonotypes increased progressively from day 30 to day 180 as diversity fell. At the given depth, recipient repertoires were over 97% de novo clonotypes.

Comment on this clone: Its cognate antigen is unknown.

Sequenced by immunoSEQ multiplex PCR; TCRdb stores in-frame clones only, minus some. The profile covers approximately 41,000 clones, with 95% appearing a single time and 0.75% to 1% taken by the ten largest. Looked up from germline, CDR1 is LNHDA and CDR2 is SQIVND (reference sequence). The length of the CDR3 is 14 residues. Trimming at V came to 2 bases and at J to 8 bases, leaving 3 bases not matched to a gene. Sequencing input: peripheral blood mononuclear cells. The clonotype originates from a man aged 25-40 years in good health. Some clones in this sample may be carry-over from other donors' samples. The chain recombines TRBV19 with TRBJ1-2; 12 nucleotides agree with TRBD1. CDR3 in DNA: TGTGCCAGTAGTATACGGGACAGGGGGCAAGGCTACACCTTC. Its translation is CASSIRDRGQGYTF.